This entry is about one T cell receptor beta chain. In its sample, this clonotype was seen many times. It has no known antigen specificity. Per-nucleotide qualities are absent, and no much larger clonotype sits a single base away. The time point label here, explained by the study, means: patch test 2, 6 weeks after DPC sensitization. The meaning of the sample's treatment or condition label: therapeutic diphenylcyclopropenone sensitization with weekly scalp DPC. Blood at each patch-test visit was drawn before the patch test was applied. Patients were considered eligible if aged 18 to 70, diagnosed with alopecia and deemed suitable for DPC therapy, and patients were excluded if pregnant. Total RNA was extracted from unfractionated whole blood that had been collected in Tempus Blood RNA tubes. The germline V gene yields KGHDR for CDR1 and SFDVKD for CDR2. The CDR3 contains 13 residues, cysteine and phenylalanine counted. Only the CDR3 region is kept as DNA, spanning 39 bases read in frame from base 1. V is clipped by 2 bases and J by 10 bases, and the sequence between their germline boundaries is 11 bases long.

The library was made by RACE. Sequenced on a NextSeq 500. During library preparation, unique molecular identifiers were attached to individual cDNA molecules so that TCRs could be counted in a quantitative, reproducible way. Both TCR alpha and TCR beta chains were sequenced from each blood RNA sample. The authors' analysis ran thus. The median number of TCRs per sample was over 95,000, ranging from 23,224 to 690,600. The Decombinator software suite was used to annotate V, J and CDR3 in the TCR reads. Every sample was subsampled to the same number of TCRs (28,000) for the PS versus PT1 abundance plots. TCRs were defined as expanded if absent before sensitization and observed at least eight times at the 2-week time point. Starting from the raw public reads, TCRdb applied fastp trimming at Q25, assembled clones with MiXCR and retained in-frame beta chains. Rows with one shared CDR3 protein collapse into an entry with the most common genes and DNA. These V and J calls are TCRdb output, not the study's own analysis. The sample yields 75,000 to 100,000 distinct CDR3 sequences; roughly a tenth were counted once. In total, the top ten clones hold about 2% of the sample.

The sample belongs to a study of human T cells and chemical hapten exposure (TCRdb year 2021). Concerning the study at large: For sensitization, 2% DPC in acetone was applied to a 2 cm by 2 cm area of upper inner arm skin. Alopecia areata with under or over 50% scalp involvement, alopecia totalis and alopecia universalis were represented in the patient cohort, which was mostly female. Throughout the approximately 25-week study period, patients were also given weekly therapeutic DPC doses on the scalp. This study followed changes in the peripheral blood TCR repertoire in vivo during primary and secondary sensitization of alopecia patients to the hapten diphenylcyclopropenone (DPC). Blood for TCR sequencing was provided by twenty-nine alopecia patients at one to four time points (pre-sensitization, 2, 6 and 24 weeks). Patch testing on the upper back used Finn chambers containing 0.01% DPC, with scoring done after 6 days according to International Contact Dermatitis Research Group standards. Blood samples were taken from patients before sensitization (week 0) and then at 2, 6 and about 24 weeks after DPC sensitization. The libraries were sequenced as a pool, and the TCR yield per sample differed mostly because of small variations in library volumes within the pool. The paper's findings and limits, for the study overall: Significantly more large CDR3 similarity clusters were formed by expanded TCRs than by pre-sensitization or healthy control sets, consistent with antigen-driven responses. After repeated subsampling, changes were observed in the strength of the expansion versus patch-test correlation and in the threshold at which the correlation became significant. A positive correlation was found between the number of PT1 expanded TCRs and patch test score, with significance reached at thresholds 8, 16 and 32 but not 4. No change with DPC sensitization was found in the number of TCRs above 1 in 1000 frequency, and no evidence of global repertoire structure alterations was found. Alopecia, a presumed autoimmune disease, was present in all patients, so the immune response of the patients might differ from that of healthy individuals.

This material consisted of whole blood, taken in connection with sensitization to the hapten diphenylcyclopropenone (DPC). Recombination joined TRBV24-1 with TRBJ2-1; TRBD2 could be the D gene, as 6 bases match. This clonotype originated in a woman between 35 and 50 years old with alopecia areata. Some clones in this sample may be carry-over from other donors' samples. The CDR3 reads CATSDWDFGEQFF. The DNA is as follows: TGTGCCACCAGTGATTGGGACTTTGGGGAGCAGTTCTTC.